The present T cell receptor beta chain was sequenced within a study of cytomegalovirus exposure and HLA in healthy donors. Study-level points and caveats: The majority of TCR sequences were rare, yet some public TCRs appeared in many donors. Roughly even sequencing depth across donors was the assumption behind the presence/absence analyses. A likely sequencing artifact accounted for one observed cluster of highly shared sequence variants.

PCR was performed using 60 Vbeta and 13 Jbeta primers. Sequenced by immunoSEQ multiplex PCR; TCRdb stores in-frame clones only, minus some. The sample has over 120,000 clones, approximately 80% seen once. Germline V CDR1 and CDR2: MDHEN, SYDVKM. The CDR3 length is 14 residues. V lost 5 bases and J lost 2, with 12 bases in between. A note on this clone: As yet, its antigen is unknown.

The chain joins TRBV28 to TRBJ1-2; D possibly corresponds to TRBD1 (5 bases). The TCR sequence derives from a woman between 55 and 75 years old in good health and CMV-seropositive. Sequencing used PBMCs. The CDR3 bases are TGTGCCAGCAGTCCCTCAGGGATGAACTATGGCTACACCTTC. It is translated as CASSPSGMNYGYTF.